Included here is one T cell receptor beta chain sequence, with context. The record originates from a study of OX40 agonist ivuxolimab in advanced cancers. Study summary: Every patient in dose escalation had hepatocellular carcinoma, melanoma, renal cell or head and neck cancer.

Measured with immunoSEQ multiplex PCR; TCRdb has only the in-frame clones, and not every one. This table has 15,000 to 20,000 clones, more than 60% appearing once. The receptor's source is an adult with an advanced solid tumor such as melanoma, head and neck, liver or kidney cancer. Source: CD4+ or CD8+ T cells sorted from blood, taken in a trial of the OX40 agonist ivuxolimab.

The CDR3 nucleotides read TGTGCCAGCAGCTTAGGCTTACGGGGCACTGAAGCTTTCTTT. Translated: CASSLGLRGTEAFF. The J gene is TRBJ1-1, the V gene TRBV7-2; D is unclear. The V gene lost 1 base and the J gene lost 4 bases, with 10 bases spanning the gap. In germline, CDR1 is SGHTA, CDR2 FQGNSA. This CDR3 region has 14 residues.